Listed here are 31 T cell receptor beta chains from one sample, sequenced in a study of blood T cell repertoires in COVID-19. Assay: immunoSEQ multiplex PCR; the TCRdb copy retains only in-frame clones and omits some. This sample has tens of thousands of clones, with 80% to 95% found just once. The sequenced material came from peripheral blood. The receptor source for this set is a man in his fifties with active COVID-19.

V is TRBV7-2 and J is TRBJ2-7; TRBD2 matches 9 bases. This CDR3 is built from 13 residues. Germline lookup yields CDR1 SGHTA and CDR2 FQGNSA. With V trimmed by 2 bases and J by 6 bases, 2 bases remained unmatched. In nucleotides, the CDR3 is TGTGCCAGCAGCTTACTAGCGGGAACCGAGCAGTACTTC. Encoded protein: CASSLLAGTEQYF.

This chain connects TRBV4-3 to TRBJ1-6, with D maybe TRBD1 (6 bases). Germline V gives CDR1 LGHNA, CDR2 YSLEER. The CDR3 loop spans 17 amino acids. V was pared by 1 base and J by 7 bases, with 17 bases between. In DNA form, the CDR3 reads TGCGCCAGCAGCCAAGGTGCCCAACCAGGGGTAAATTCACCCCTCCACTTT. Amino acids: CASSQGAQPGVNSPLHF.

The V and J genes are TRBV6-5 and TRBJ1-2; D call uncertain. V gave up 6 bases and J gave up 5 bases, with 7 bases separating them. This CDR3 comprises 11 residues. Germline CDR1 is MNHEY and CDR2 is SVGAGI. Here the CDR3 DNA reads TGTGCCAGCAGCTGGGCGTATGGCTACACCTTC. Translated: CASSWAYGYTF.

The V gene is TRBV19, the J gene TRBJ2-7, with D perhaps matching TRBD1 (5 bases). V was pared by 0 bases and J by 7 bases, with 16 bases between. This CDR3 comprises 15 residues. Germline-derived CDR1 and CDR2 are LNHDA and SQIVND (reference sequence). The chain's CDR3 is CASSIDFRASREQYF. The CDR3 coding sequence is TGTGCCAGTAGTATAGATTTCAGGGCCTCCAGGGAGCAGTACTTC. Together with reference TRBV19 and TRBJ2-7, the CDR3 gives the full variable domain: DGGITQSPKYLFRKEGQNVTLSCEQNLNHDAMYWYRQDPGQGLRLIYYSQIVNDFQKGDIAEGYSVSREKKESFPLTVTSAQKNPTAFYLCASSIDFRASREQYFGPGTRLTVT.

This clone showed up just once. The junction and the germline gene differ at one end; a read error may be behind it. Different DNA sequences within this sample yield the same CDR3. The chain uses TRBV19 and TRBJ1-4; D is unresolved. CDR3 length: 13 amino acids. The germline V gene encodes CDR1 LNHDA and CDR2 SQIVND (reference sequence). CDR3 bases: TGCGCCAGTAGTATTGCCAGGAAAGAAAAACTGTTTTTT. Translated, it gives CASSIARKEKLFF.

The chain carries TRBV5-1 and TRBJ1-1; D remains unclear. Trimming stripped 3 bases from V and 2 bases from J, with 11 bases between. This CDR3 region has 14 residues. Germline assignment: CDR1 SGHRS and CDR2 YFSETQ. Written as DNA, the CDR3 is TGCGCCAGCAGCTCCTGGTACACAAACACTGAAGCTTTCTTT. Translated: CASSSWYTNTEAFF.

The CDR3 sequence is CSVEAVHISYNTGELFF. The CDR3 DNA is TGCAGCGTTGAAGCTGTCCACATATCGTATAACACCGGGGAGCTGTTTTTT. The V gene is TRBV29-1, the J gene TRBJ2-2; no firm D call. The germline CDR1 and CDR2 sequences are SQVTM and ANQGSEA. The CDR3 covers 17 residues. The V end was cut by 1 base, the J end by 2 bases, with 17 bases between.

The CDR3 protein is CASRDGKSPDDNEQFF. Written as DNA, the CDR3 is TGTGCCTCCCGGGATGGTAAATCCCCAGACGACAATGAGCAGTTCTTC. The rearrangement joins TRBV10-3 to TRBJ2-1, with TRBD2 as a possible D gene (5 bases). This CDR3 is built from 16 residues. The V end was cut by 11 bases, the J end by 5 bases, with 25 bases between. CDR1 is ENHRY and CDR2 is SYGVKD in the germline V gene.

The rearrangement uses TRBV5-1 and TRBJ2-1, with 9 positions matching TRBD1. Germline V gene sequence: CDR1 SGHRS, CDR2 YFSETQ. The CDR3 length is 15 residues. The J segment lost 5 bases and the V segment lost 3 bases, leaving 6 bases of the junction unmatched. The CDR3 loop is CASSWTGVVHNEQFF. DNA for the CDR3: TGCGCCAGCAGCTGGACAGGGGTTGTCCACAATGAGCAGTTCTTC.

This rearrangement joins TRBV4-1 to TRBJ2-3, with 8 bases matching TRBD2. The germline CDR1 and CDR2 sequences are MGHRA and YSYEKL. V lost 3 bases and J lost 4; bases outside the gene matches: 18. The CDR3 has 19 amino acids. CDR3 residues: CASSHWAPGLVSGADTQYF. CDR3 sequence (DNA): TGCGCCAGCAGCCATTGGGCACCGGGACTAGTGAGTGGTGCAGATACGCAGTATTTT.

The chain has TRBV4-2 and TRBJ2-1; weak D call: TRBD1 (8 bases). V dropped 4 bases and J dropped 5 bases, with 15 bases sitting between them. The germline CDR1 and CDR2 sequences are LGHNA and YNFKEQ. The CDR3 spans 15 residues. The CDR3 coding sequence is TGTGCCAGCAGCCGAGGACAGGGAGGGGACAATGAGCAGTTCTTC. This sequence encodes CASSRGQGGDNEQFF.

This clone was seen once. The rearrangement links TRBV4-1 to TRBJ1-5; weak D call: TRBD1 (6 bases). Germline V lookup: CDR1 MGHRA, CDR2 YSYEKL. V lost 4 bases and J lost 5, with 15 bases in between. The CDR3 sequence is 15 residues long. CDR3 protein: CASSPLGGPDQPQHF. The CDR3 DNA reads as TGCGCCAGCAGCCCCCTGGGGGGGCCGGATCAGCCCCAGCATTTT.

The CDR3 reads CASSSGTDHTDTQYF. In DNA, the CDR3 is TGTGCCAGCAGCTCCGGGACAGACCACACAGATACGCAGTATTTT. The genes are TRBV5-4 and TRBJ2-3; 7 positions match TRBD1. Germline CDR1 and CDR2: SGHNT and YYREEE (reference sequence). Trimming at V came to 3 bases and at J to 2 bases, leaving 6 bases not matched to a gene. The CDR3 runs 15 residues.

V is TRBV5-5 and J is TRBJ1-6, with no clear D. V dropped 0 bases and J dropped 7 bases, with 11 bases sitting between them. Germline values: CDR1 SGHKS, CDR2 YYEKEE (reference sequence). The CDR3 sequence is 15 residues long. DNA of the CDR3: TGTGCCAGCAGCTTGGGGGTGACTGAGAATTCACCCCTCCACTTT. It specifies CASSLGVTENSPLHF.

This CDR3 reads CASSSSGGSYNEQFF. DNA for the CDR3: TGCGCCAGCAGCTCTAGCGGGGGCTCCTACAATGAGCAGTTCTTC. The genes are TRBV5-1 and TRBJ2-1; the match to TRBD2 covers 10 bases. The CDR3 is 15 amino acids. In germline, CDR1 is SGHRS, CDR2 YFSETQ. The V segment lost 3 bases and the J segment 0 bases; nucleotides outside the gene matches: 0.

This clone was seen only a few times. The chain employs TRBV7-2 and TRBJ1-2; possibly TRBD1 for D (6 bases). Germline values: CDR1 SGHTA, CDR2 FQGNSA. This CDR3 is 16 amino acids long. V gave up 0 bases and J gave up 4 bases, with 15 bases separating them. The CDR3 reads CASSLALPGVGYGYTF. The CDR3 region has the DNA TGTGCCAGCAGCTTAGCCCTCCCAGGGGTGGGCTATGGCTACACCTTC.

The chain is built from TRBV2 and TRBJ1-5; possibly TRBD1 for D (6 bases). CDR1 and CDR2 from the germline V gene are SNHLY and FYNNEI. Trimming pared 4 bases from V and 6 bases from J, leaving 16 bases between. CDR3 length: 15 residues. CDR3 sequence reads: CASSGLKTGSQPQHF. The CDR3 DNA sequence: TGTGCCAGCAGTGGATTGAAGACAGGTAGTCAGCCCCAGCATTTT. Filled out from reference TRBV2 and TRBJ1-5, the complete variable domain reads EPEVTQTPSHQVTQMGQEVILRCVPISNHLYFYWYRQILGQKVEFLVSFYNNEISEKSEIFDDQFSVERPDGSNFTLKIRSTKLEDSAMYFCASSGLKTGSQPQHFGDGTRLSIL.

The J gene is TRBJ2-4, the V gene TRBV3-1 (or the pseudogene TRBV3-2), with TRBD2 as a possible D gene (6 bases). The CDR3 is made up of 17 amino acids. Trimming took 4 bases from V and 2 from J, leaving 18 bases between them. Germline lookup yields CDR1 LGHDT and CDR2 YNNKEL (reference sequence). The CDR3 loop is CASSPPYGGWSKNIQYF. DNA for the CDR3: TGTGCCAGCAGCCCTCCCTACGGAGGGTGGTCCAAAAACATTCAGTACTTC.

The rearrangement uses TRBV15 and TRBJ2-1; maybe TRBD2 (5 bases). Germline CDR1 reads LNHNV; CDR2 reads YYDKDF (reference sequence). The CDR3 extends over 16 amino acids. Trimming took off 5 bases at V and 0 bases at J, with 14 bases between the two ends. This CDR3 is CATSGGEGSSYNEQFF. The CDR3 region has the DNA TGTGCCACCAGCGGAGGTGAGGGCAGCTCCTACAATGAGCAGTTCTTC.

The V and J genes are TRBV5-1 and TRBJ2-5, with D possibly being TRBD1 (5 bases). CDR1 SGHRS and CDR2 YFSETQ come from the germline V gene. CDR3 size: 13 residues. The germline V and J ends were trimmed by 3 bases and 4 bases, with 10 bases remaining between them. CDR3 in DNA: TGCGCCAGCAGCTCCACAGGAAGAGAGACCCAGTACTTC. This gives the protein CASSSTGRETQYF.

The rearrangement uses TRBV4-1 and TRBJ2-2; a weak D match, TRBD2 (5 bases). The germline V gene encodes CDR1 MGHRA and CDR2 YSYEKL. The V end lost 0 bases, the J end lost 4 bases, and 9 bases lay between the germline ends. CDR3 length: 15 residues. CDR3 sequence reads: CASSQDSGITGELFF. The CDR3 nucleotides are TGCGCCAGCAGCCAAGATTCCGGGATCACCGGGGAGCTGTTTTTT.

The V and J genes are TRBV28 and TRBJ2-2; the D gene is possibly TRBD1 (6 bases). The CDR3 is 14 residues long. V shed 8 bases and J shed 7 bases, with 17 bases lying between them. The germline CDR1 and CDR2 sequences are MDHEN and SYDVKM. CDR3 protein: CASLGALALGELFF. The CDR3 region has the DNA TGTGCCAGCCTGGGGGCCCTCGCCCTCGGGGAGCTGTTTTTT.

This rearrangement joins TRBV6-1 to TRBJ1-5; TRBD1 matches 10 bases. Losses at the gene ends were 5 bases for V and 3 bases for J; bases not matched to a gene: 7. Per germline, CDR1 MNHNS and CDR2 SASEGT. This CDR3 comprises 16 residues. DNA for the CDR3: TGTGCCAGCAGTCAAGGGACAGGGGTCGTCAATCAGCCCCAGCATTTT. Its protein is CASSQGTGVVNQPQHF.

V is TRBV12-1 and J is TRBJ2-3; the table calls TRBD2, which could not be checked here. TRBV12-1 is a pseudogene locus. This CDR3 comprises 18 residues. The CDR3 loop is CAIQLSRGNSGRTDTQYF. The DNA for the CDR3 is TGTGCCATTCAGCTATCCAGAGGGAACTCTGGGCGCACAGATACGCAGTATTTT.

CDR3 bases: TGTGCCACCAGCAAAACTAGCGGGGGGGCCGAGACCCAGTACTTC. Its protein is CATSKTSGGAETQYF. The chain combines TRBV15 with TRBJ2-5; 13 bases map to TRBD2. Germline loops: CDR1 LNHNV, CDR2 YYDKDF (reference sequence). CDR3 length: 15 residues. V gave up 4 bases and J gave up 5 bases; unmatched junction bases: 4.

In this sample, this clone turned up once. As DNA, the CDR3 is TGTGCCAGTAGTAGGGCGGGAGGGCCGGCCACCGGGGAGCTGTTTTTT. It codes for CASSRAGGPATGELFF. The chain links TRBV19 to TRBJ2-2, with 9 bases fitting TRBD2. The trim removed 4 bases at V and 4 bases at J, leaving 7 bases unmatched. This CDR3 has 16 amino acids. From germline, CDR1 is LNHDA and CDR2 SQIVND (reference sequence).

V gene TRBV24-1 combines with J gene TRBJ2-7; D gene unclear. Deletions cut 5 bases from V and 3 bases from J, with 10 bases between. Germline CDR1 reads KGHDR; CDR2 reads SFDVKD. The CDR3 extends over 13 amino acids. CDR3 nucleotides: TGTGCCACCAGTGTCCCGGGTAGCTACGAGCAGTACTTC. Protein sequence: CATSVPGSYEQYF.

The chain joins TRBV3-1 (or the pseudogene TRBV3-2) to TRBJ2-6, with a tentative D call TRBD2 (6 bases). Between the trimmed V and J ends, which lost 0 bases and 0 bases, there was a span of 12 bases. In germline, CDR1 is LGHDT, CDR2 YNNKEL (reference sequence). This CDR3 is 18 amino acids long. This CDR3 is CASSQERGGSSGANVLTF. In DNA form, the CDR3 reads TGTGCCAGCAGCCAAGAGAGGGGAGGATCCTCTGGGGCCAACGTCCTGACTTTC.

The chain recombines TRBV3-1 (or the pseudogene TRBV3-2) with TRBJ2-7, with D possibly matching TRBD2 (5 bases). The CDR3 totals 16 residues. Trimming removed 2 bases at V and 0 bases at J, with 14 bases between. Germline V gene lookup returns CDR1 LGHDT and CDR2 YNNKEL (reference sequence). The CDR3 protein is CASSQRPTGISYEQYF. CDR3 in DNA: TGTGCCAGCAGCCAAAGACCGACCGGGATCTCCTACGAGCAGTACTTC.

The chain links TRBV19 to TRBJ1-5; D gene unclear. The CDR3 is 14 amino acids. The germline V and J ends were trimmed by 4 bases and 2 bases, with 9 bases remaining between them. Germline V CDR1 and CDR2: LNHDA, SQIVND (reference sequence). CDR3 sequence reads: CASSRGSGNQPQHF. CDR3 in DNA: TGTGCCAGTAGTAGAGGGTCAGGCAATCAGCCCCAGCATTTT.

The chain recombines TRBV12-3 or TRBV12-4 with TRBJ2-1; perhaps TRBD2 as D (5 bases). CDR3 length equals 12 residues. V lost 5 bases and J lost 14, with 16 bases in between. CDR3 coding DNA: TGTGCCAGCAGTCCGCGGGCTGGCCCGGAGTTCTTC. As protein: CASSPRAGPEFF.